Listed here are 19 T cell receptor beta chains from one sample, sequenced in a study of T cells in localized non-small cell lung cancer. Assay used: immunoSEQ multiplex PCR; TCRdb lists only in-frame clones, some missing. The repertoire holds 2,500 to 3,500 clones, with roughly 31% as singletons. The material was normal lung tissue next to the tumor, obtained before any cancer treatment. All receptors come from a woman between 40 and 69 years old with stage I lung adenocarcinoma.

This rearrangement joins TRBV23-1 to TRBJ2-2; 7 bases align to TRBD1. TRBV23-1 is flagged as an ORF with uncertain function. This CDR3 comprises 16 residues. Trimming took 6 bases from V and 6 from J; bases not matched to a gene: 13. Here the CDR3 DNA reads TGCGCCAGCAGCCAAGACGAACCAGGGGGACCCGGGGAGCTGTTTTTT. Translating gives CASSQDEPGGPGELFF.

This chain joins TRBV19 and TRBJ2-6; D unresolved. Trimming removed 8 bases at V and 1 base at J, with 9 bases between. CDR3 length equals 14 residues. CDR1 and CDR2 (germline): LNHDA, SQIVND (reference sequence). The CDR3 sequence: CASCAVSGANVLTF. CDR3 nucleotide sequence: TGTGCCAGTTGCGCGGTGTCTGGGGCCAACGTCCTGACTTTC.

This clone showed up just a few times. The rearrangement links TRBV7-7 to TRBJ2-5, with TRBD1 matching 8 bases. Germline values: CDR1 SSHAT, CDR2 FNYEAQ (reference sequence). Trimming at V came to 5 bases and at J to 2 bases, leaving 7 bases not matched to a gene. CDR3 size: 15 residues. The CDR3, as DNA: TGTGCCAGCAGCCCCAGGGGGCGCGGGCAAGAGACCCAGTACTTC. It encodes CASSPRGRGQETQYF.

The chain uses TRBV19 and TRBJ2-2; D remains unclear. The CDR3 is made up of 12 amino acids. Looked up from germline, CDR1 is LNHDA and CDR2 is SQIVND (reference sequence). V was shortened by 6 bases and J by 1 base, with 3 bases between the two germline ends. The CDR3 loop is CASRVNTGELFF. In DNA form, the CDR3 reads TGTGCCAGTAGGGTGAACACCGGGGAGCTGTTTTTT. Based on the CDR3 plus reference TRBV19 and TRBJ2-2, the full variable domain is DGGITQSPKYLFRKEGQNVTLSCEQNLNHDAMYWYRQDPGQGLRLIYYSQIVNDFQKGDIAEGYSVSREKKESFPLTVTSAQKNPTAFYLCASRVNTGELFFGEGSRLTVL.

This clone was picked up a small number of times. The genes are TRBV11-3 and TRBJ2-3, with 14 bases matching TRBD2. The CDR3 length is 15 residues. Germline CDR1 is SGHNT and CDR2 is YENEEA. J lost 5 bases, V lost 8 bases, and 6 bases had no gene match. Here the CDR3 DNA reads TGTGCCAGCCGGACTAGCGGGAGGAGGTTAGATACGCAGTATTTT. Amino acids: CASRTSGRRLDTQYF.

This chain links TRBV6-8 with TRBJ1-1; no reliable D call. Looked up from germline, CDR1 is MNHGY and CDR2 is SAAAGT. V shed 5 bases and J shed 8 bases, with 15 bases lying between them. The CDR3 covers 13 residues. CDR3 protein: CASSRQGSGEAFF. DNA for the CDR3: TGTGCCAGCAGTCGACAAGGGAGTGGAGAAGCTTTCTTT.

This clone has only a few counts. The chain combines TRBV28 with TRBJ1-1; 9 bases map to TRBD1. The V and J ends lost 6 bases and 6 bases, in that order; junction bases with no gene match: 5. This CDR3 comprises 13 residues. Germline-derived CDR1 and CDR2 are MDHEN and SYDVKM. CDR3 sequence reads: CASSRDRVSEAFF. The DNA of the CDR3 is TGTGCCAGCAGCCGGGACAGGGTCTCTGAAGCTTTCTTT.

This clone has more than one count but fewer than ten. This chain links TRBV11-3 with TRBJ2-1; 10 nucleotides match TRBD2. The ends lost 4 bases at V and 1 base at J; junction bases unmatched: 7. Germline values: CDR1 SGHNT, CDR2 YENEEA. CDR3 length: 17 amino acids. CDR3 loop: CASSSLAGMVSYNEQFF. DNA of the CDR3: TGTGCCAGCAGCTCACTAGCGGGAATGGTATCCTACAATGAGCAGTTCTTC.

This clone showed up just a few times. The chain has TRBV11-3 and TRBJ2-7, with TRBD1 as a possible D gene (5 bases). There are 14 residues in the CDR3. V was cut by 1 base and J by 3 bases, with 10 bases left in between. The germline gives CDR1 SGHNT, CDR2 YENEEA. The DNA of the CDR3 is TGTGCCAGCAGCTTAGGGCAGGGAAACTACGAGCAGTACTTC. Its translation: CASSLGQGNYEQYF.

The rearrangement links TRBV19 to TRBJ1-4; D remains unclear. The CDR3 has 16 amino acids. Trimming cost V 4 bases and J 0 bases, with 12 bases left between them. Germline CDR1 reads LNHDA; CDR2 reads SQIVND (reference sequence). The CDR3 sequence is CASSRSAGATNEKLFF. CDR3 sequence (DNA): TGTGCCAGTAGTAGGTCAGCTGGGGCAACTAATGAAAAACTGTTTTTT.

The table lists this clone with a few counts. This rearrangement joins TRBV19 to TRBJ1-3, with 9 bases that match TRBD1. V lost 7 bases and J lost 1; bases outside the gene matches: 8. The CDR3 is made up of 16 amino acids. Germline CDR1 LNHDA, CDR2 SQIVND (reference sequence). The CDR3 nucleotides are TGTGCCAGTACCGCCGTGGGACAGGGTTCTGGAAACACCATATATTTT. Its translation: CASTAVGQGSGNTIYF.

This clone was recorded a few times. The rearrangement uses TRBV9 and TRBJ2-1; 8 nucleotides line up with TRBD2. V trimming: 4 bases; J trimming: 10 bases; junction bases outside the gene matches: 10. The germline CDR1 and CDR2 sequences are SGDLS and YYNGEE. The CDR3 has 14 amino acids. The CDR3 sequence is CASSPWTSQQEQFF. The CDR3 DNA is TGTGCCAGCAGCCCTTGGACTAGCCAACAGGAGCAGTTCTTC.

This sequence joins TRBV23-1 and TRBJ2-7; D is possibly TRBD1 or TRBD2 (5 bases each). TRBV23-1 is placed among ORFs of uncertain function. V was trimmed by 6 bases and J by 1 base, leaving 16 bases between them. The CDR3 has 15 amino acids. CDR3 in DNA: TGCGCCAGCAGATCCGGGACGCAAGGATCCTACGAGCAGTACTTC. Translating it yields CASRSGTQGSYEQYF.

This chain joins TRBV11-3 and TRBJ1-2, with D possibly matching TRBD1 (5 bases). Germline V lookup: CDR1 SGHNT, CDR2 YENEEA. V shed 0 bases and J shed 4 bases, with 12 bases lying between them. The CDR3 spans 15 residues. The CDR3 DNA reads as TGTGCCAGCAGCTTAGAGGCAGGGTCGTCCTATGGCTACACCTTC. This gives the protein CASSLEAGSSYGYTF. Filled out from reference TRBV11-3 and TRBJ1-2, the complete variable domain reads EAGVVQSPRYKIIEKKQPVAFWCNPISGHNTLYWYLQNLGQGPELLIRYENEEAVDDSQLPKDRFSAERLKGVDSTLKIQPAELGDSAVYLCASSLEAGSSYGYTFGSGTRLTVV.

The chain recombines TRBV11-3 with TRBJ2-2; maybe TRBD1 (5 bases). Trimming took 3 bases from V and 2 from J, leaving 10 bases between them. The CDR3 length is 15 residues. Germline CDR1 is SGHNT and CDR2 is YENEEA. The CDR3: CASSLRTSNTGELFF. The CDR3 nucleotides read TGTGCCAGCAGCTTGAGGACATCTAACACCGGGGAGCTGTTTTTT.

This clone was counted only a few times. This chain links TRBV11-3 with TRBJ2-1; TRBD2 matches at 10 bases. V trimming: 4 bases; J trimming: 2 bases; junction bases outside the gene matches: 2. Germline values: CDR1 SGHNT, CDR2 YENEEA. The CDR3 consists of 15 residues. CDR3 DNA: TGTGCCAGCAGCTCCGGACTAGCGGCCTACAATGAGCAGTTCTTC. Its protein is CASSSGLAAYNEQFF.

This clone showed up just a few times. The rearrangement uses TRBV6-8 and TRBJ1-5; possible D gene TRBD1, 6 bases. Germline V gene data show CDR1 as MNHGY and CDR2 as SAAAGT. This CDR3 is built from 14 residues. Trimming pared 7 bases from V and 3 bases from J, leaving 13 bases between. The CDR3 DNA reads as TGTGCCAGCACATTGGACAGCTACAATCAGCCCCAGCATTTT. It codes for CASTLDSYNQPQHF.

CDR3 bases: TGTGCCAGCAGTGAAGAGGGAATAGCGGGGGTGAATGAGCAGTTCTTC. Protein product: CASSEEGIAGVNEQFF. J is TRBJ2-1 and V is TRBV2, with 9 bases aligning to TRBD2. From germline, CDR1 is SNHLY and CDR2 FYNNEI. Trimming cost V 1 base and J 7 bases; bases outside gene matches: 8. CDR3 length: 16 residues.

The chain joins TRBV29-1 to TRBJ2-2, with D possibly called TRBD1 or TRBD2 (7 bases each). The CDR3 is made up of 14 amino acids. Trimming took 4 bases from V and 3 from J, leaving 12 bases between them. Germline assignment: CDR1 SQVTM and CDR2 ANQGSEA. CDR3 nucleotides: TGCAGCGTTGGAGCAGGGGGGGACACCGGGGAGCTGTTTTTT. Residues: CSVGAGGDTGELFF.